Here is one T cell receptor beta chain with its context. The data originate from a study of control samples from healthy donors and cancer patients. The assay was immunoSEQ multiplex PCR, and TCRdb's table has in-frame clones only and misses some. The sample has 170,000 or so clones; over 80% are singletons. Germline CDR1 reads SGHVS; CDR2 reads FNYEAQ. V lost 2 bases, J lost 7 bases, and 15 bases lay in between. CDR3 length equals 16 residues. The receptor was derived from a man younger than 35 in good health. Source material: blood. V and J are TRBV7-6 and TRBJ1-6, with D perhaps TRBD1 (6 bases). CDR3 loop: CASSLRGRGGNSPLHF. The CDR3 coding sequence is TGTGCCAGCAGCTTACGGGGGAGAGGGGGAAATTCACCCCTCCACTTT.